This note documents a single T cell receptor (beta chain) sequence. The data stem from a study of metastatic and nonmetastatic thyroid tumors. There were no patients who had received any treatment before thyroid surgery. TCRdb re-clonotyped the PCR reads through MiXCR. This repertoire shows tens of thousands of clones, roughly 16% found once; its top ten account for 3.5% to 4%. The germline CDR1 and CDR2 sequences are SGHTA and FQGTGA. This CDR3 is 16 amino acids long. The V end was cut by 1 base, the J end by 9 bases, with 18 bases between. This TCR came from a female donor with papillary thyroid cancer or a benign thyroid nodule (not recorded which). Some clones in this sample may be carry-over from other donors' samples. This chain uses TRBV7-3 with TRBJ2-2, with D perhaps given as TRBD1 or TRBD2 (5 bases each). Sequencing input: blood. DNA of the CDR3: TGTGCCAGCAGCTTAAAGAGGCCGGGGCGTACGAGGGAGCTGTTTTTT. Translating gives CASSLKRPGRTRELFF.